The sequence of this TCR beta chain was determined in a study of control samples from healthy donors and cancer patients. The CDR3 extends over 13 amino acids. V dropped 8 bases and J dropped 8 bases, with 13 bases sitting between them. Looked up from germline, CDR1 is MDHEN and CDR2 is SYDVKM. Some clones are missing from TCRdb's copy, which holds only in-frame ones; the method was immunoSEQ multiplex PCR. This sample has 78,000 or so clones, with 87% found just once. The sequence came from a woman in her forties or fifties in good health. This rearrangement joins TRBV28 to TRBJ1-6, with D possibly being TRBD1 (6 bases). Sample: blood. CDR3: CASGYRGDSPLHF. CDR3 in DNA: TGTGCCAGCGGTTATAGGGGGGATTCACCCCTCCACTTT.